This is a list of T cell receptor beta chains from one sample in a study of T cell responses to AZD1222 COVID-19 vaccine. TCRdb keeps only in-frame clones here, not all; method: immunoSEQ multiplex PCR. The sample lists more than 70,000 clones; more than 75% were seen once. The material sequenced was peripheral blood, taken on day 0 of AZD1222 vaccination. These receptors were taken from an adult in good health. Each CDR3 is given with its conserved first and last residue. D genes are given only for firm matches.

d_gene: -; len: 11; j_gene: TRBJ2-3; v_gene: TRBV6-5; CDR3nt: TGTGCCAGTAGAGCCAGGGATACGCAGTATTTT; CDR3aa: CASRARDTQYF
d_gene: -; len: 15; j_gene: TRBJ1-5; v_gene: TRBV7-2; CDR3nt: TGTGCCAGCGGGAGGAGCAACCAAAATAATCAGCCCCAGCATTTT; CDR3aa: CASGRSNQNNQPQHF
d_gene: -; len: 14; j_gene: TRBJ2-6; v_gene: TRBV9; CDR3nt: TGTGCCAGCAGGGGGGGCTCTGGGGCCAACGTCCTGACTTTC; CDR3aa: CASRGGSGANVLTF
d_gene: TRBD2; len: 15; j_gene: TRBJ2-1; v_gene: TRBV5-1; CDR3nt: TGCGCCAGCAGCTTGACTAGCGGGGGGGCCGGTGAGCAGTTCTTC; CDR3aa: CASSLTSGGAGEQFF
d_gene: TRBD1; len: 14; j_gene: TRBJ1-2; v_gene: TRBV28; CDR3nt: TGTGCCAGCAGTCGGACAGGAGTTAACTATGGCTACACCTTC; CDR3aa: CASSRTGVNYGYTF
d_gene: -; len: 12; j_gene: TRBJ2-3; v_gene: TRBV24-1; CDR3nt: TGTGCCACCAGTGATACAACAGATACGCAGTATTTT; CDR3aa: CATSDTTDTQYF
d_gene: -; len: 15; j_gene: TRBJ2-3; v_gene: TRBV3-1/TRBV3-2; CDR3nt: TGTGCCAGCAGCCAGTCGCTAGCTAGCACAGATACGCAGTATTTT; CDR3aa: CASSQSLASTDTQYF
d_gene: -; len: 14; j_gene: TRBJ2-7; v_gene: TRBV6-5; CDR3nt: TGTGCCAGCAGCACCACCGCCCGGGGCCACGAGCAGTACTTC; CDR3aa: CASSTTARGHEQYF
d_gene: -; len: 16; j_gene: TRBJ2-1; v_gene: TRBV4-3; CDR3nt: TGCGCCAGCAGCCAAGTAAGGGGGGACTCCTACAATGAGCAGTTCTTC; CDR3aa: CASSQVRGDSYNEQFF
d_gene: -; len: 12; j_gene: TRBJ1-2; v_gene: TRBV15; CDR3nt: TGTGCCACCAGCAGTCTCGAGCATGGCTACACCTTC; CDR3aa: CATSSLEHGYTF
d_gene: -; len: 16; j_gene: TRBJ2-4; v_gene: TRBV18; CDR3nt: TGTGCCAGCTCACCACCGGGGGGGCTGGCCAAAAACATTCAGTACTTC; CDR3aa: CASSPPGGLAKNIQYF
d_gene: -; len: 13; j_gene: TRBJ1-1; v_gene: TRBV29-1; CDR3nt: TGCAGCGTTGTTGGACAATTGAACACTGAAGCTTTCTTT; CDR3aa: CSVVGQLNTEAFF
d_gene: TRBD1; len: 14; j_gene: TRBJ2-5; v_gene: TRBV9; CDR3nt: TGTGCCAGCAGCCCCAGAGGACAGGAAGAGACCCAGTACTTC; CDR3aa: CASSPRGQEETQYF
d_gene: -; len: 16; j_gene: TRBJ2-3; v_gene: TRBV25-1; CDR3nt: TGTGCCAGCAGTGAATTGGGCAGGAGGAACACAGATACGCAGTATTTT; CDR3aa: CASSELGRRNTDTQYF
d_gene: -; len: 15; j_gene: TRBJ2-3; v_gene: TRBV7-2; CDR3nt: TGTGCCAGCAGCTTATATTATGAGGGCACAGATACGCAGTATTTT; CDR3aa: CASSLYYEGTDTQYF
d_gene: TRBD1; len: 15; j_gene: TRBJ2-1; v_gene: TRBV6-5; CDR3nt: TGTGCCGGGGGCCCATCCTGGACAGGGAGGAATGAGCAGTTCTTC; CDR3aa: CAGGPSWTGRNEQFF
d_gene: TRBD1; len: 14; j_gene: TRBJ1-1; v_gene: TRBV9; CDR3nt: TGTGCCAGCAAAAGGGACAGCAGAAACACTGAAGCTTTCTTT; CDR3aa: CASKRDSRNTEAFF
d_gene: -; len: 14; j_gene: TRBJ1-2; v_gene: TRBV28; CDR3nt: TGTGCCAGCAGTTTATCCGGGACAATCTATGGCTACACCTTC; CDR3aa: CASSLSGTIYGYTF
d_gene: TRBD1; len: 13; j_gene: TRBJ2-2; v_gene: TRBV12-3/TRBV12-4; CDR3nt: TGTGCCAGCAGCGGGACAGGGGCCGGGGAGCTGTTTTTT; CDR3aa: CASSGTGAGELFF
d_gene: TRBD1; len: 16; j_gene: TRBJ1-2; v_gene: TRBV11-3; CDR3nt: TGTGCCAGCAGCTTAGCAGGACAGGGTGCTAACTATGGCTACACCTTC; CDR3aa: CASSLAGQGANYGYTF
d_gene: TRBD1; len: 15; j_gene: TRBJ1-1; v_gene: TRBV9; CDR3nt: TGTGCCAGCAGCACCAGGGACAGGGGGAGCACTGAAGCTTTCTTT; CDR3aa: CASSTRDRGSTEAFF
d_gene: -; len: 12; j_gene: TRBJ1-5; v_gene: TRBV7-9; CDR3nt: TGTGCCAGCAGCGCAGGAAATCAGCCCCAGCATTTT; CDR3aa: CASSAGNQPQHF
d_gene: -; len: 15; j_gene: TRBJ2-5; v_gene: TRBV3-1/TRBV3-2; CDR3nt: TGTGCCAGCAGTACGACTGGGACCTATGGGGAGACCCAGTACTTC; CDR3aa: CASSTTGTYGETQYF
d_gene: -; len: 14; j_gene: TRBJ2-3; v_gene: TRBV4-3; CDR3nt: TGCGCCAGCAGCCAAGCAGGGTATGCAGATACGCAGTATTTT; CDR3aa: CASSQAGYADTQYF